The clone carrying this T cell receptor (beta chain) has only one observation. Its antigen is still unknown. The data derive from a study of CD8+ T cells in alopecia areata. Study as a whole: A regimen of oral tofacitinib, 5 to 10 mg twice daily, was given to treated patients. People stayed on tofacitinib for 6 to 18 months, then stopped the drug for 6 months.

Study outcomes and limitations: There were also resident alphabeta T cells of normal skin sequenced in scalp samples.

Per germline, CDR1 LNHNV and CDR2 YYDKDF (reference sequence). With 1 base removed from V and 9 bases from J, the gap between germline ends came to 13 bases. The CDR3 loop spans 13 amino acids. Following extraction, RNA underwent reverse transcription to cDNA, which served as the sequencing template. Some clones are missing from TCRdb's copy, which holds only in-frame ones; the method was immunoSEQ multiplex PCR. In the table there are 75,000 to 100,000 clones, less than 50% of which are singletons. V and J are TRBV15 and TRBJ2-7, with D hard to call. This TCR derives from a human donor with alopecia areata. Sample: CD4+ T cells sorted from blood. This CDR3 reads CATSRAFADGQYF. The CDR3 DNA reads as TGTGCCACCAGCAGAGCGTTTGCGGACGGGCAGTACTTC.